These 23 T cell receptor beta chains were sequenced from one sample in a study of blood T cell repertoires in COVID-19. Clones were sequenced by immunoSEQ multiplex PCR, and TCRdb holds only the in-frame ones, with some missing. The sample shows about 230,000 clones, 86% of them seen only once. Sequencing input: PBMCs or T cells enriched from blood (not recorded which). Receptors originate from a young man who had recovered from COVID-19.

This chain joins TRBV19 and TRBJ1-5; 7 nucleotides match TRBD1. The CDR3 is made up of 16 amino acids. Germline values: CDR1 LNHDA, CDR2 SQIVND (reference sequence). After removal of 4 bases from V and 4 bases from J, the junction contained 10 bases not matched to a gene. This chain's CDR3 is CASSRNPTGKNQPQHF. The CDR3 coding sequence is TGTGCCAGTAGTAGAAACCCGACAGGGAAAAATCAGCCCCAGCATTTT.

This sequence joins TRBV29-1 and TRBJ2-7, with 7 bases identical to TRBD1. Trimming took 4 bases from V and 5 from J; bases not matched to a gene: 5. Germline V gene lookup returns CDR1 SQVTM and CDR2 ANQGSEA. The CDR3 extends over 12 amino acids. CDR3 region: CSVVGQADEQYF. As DNA, the CDR3 is TGCAGCGTTGTTGGACAGGCGGACGAGCAGTACTTC.

This clone was picked up one time. J is TRBJ1-5 and V is TRBV28; 12 bases agree with TRBD1. Germline V CDR1 and CDR2: MDHEN, SYDVKM. V dropped 3 bases and J dropped 3; count of bases not matched to a gene: 6. This CDR3 is 17 amino acids long. The CDR3 sequence is CASSFFGTGGPNQPQHF. The DNA of the CDR3 is TGTGCCAGCAGTTTCTTTGGGACAGGGGGCCCCAATCAGCCCCAGCATTTT.

The chain is built from TRBV2 and TRBJ1-4; no clear D gene. CDR3 length: 15 amino acids. V was trimmed by 10 bases and J by 2 bases, leaving 17 bases between them. Per germline, CDR1 SNHLY and CDR2 FYNNEI. The CDR3 region is CATEIAGGTNEKLFF. The CDR3 bases are TGTGCCACCGAGATCGCTGGAGGCACTAATGAAAAACTGTTTTTT.

V usage is TRBV2 and J usage is TRBJ1-2; 7 nucleotides agree with TRBD1. CDR1 is SNHLY, CDR2 FYNNEI, per germline. The ends lost 6 bases at V and 5 bases at J; junction bases unmatched: 6. This CDR3 region has 13 residues. DNA of the CDR3: TGTGCCAGCAGCCAAGGGACAGCTTATGGCTACACCTTC. Protein: CASSQGTAYGYTF.

The J gene is TRBJ1-1, the V gene TRBV9; no reliable D call. The CDR3 has 14 amino acids. The germline CDR1 and CDR2 sequences are SGDLS and YYNGEE. Trimming left V 2 bases short and J 5 bases short, with 13 bases between. Here the CDR3 DNA reads TGTGCCAGCAGCGTGGGTCTCGGGAGGACTGAAGCTTTCTTT. Residues: CASSVGLGRTEAFF.

The chain employs TRBV2 and TRBJ2-5; TRBD2 is a possible D gene (5 bases). V lost 2 bases, J lost 5 bases, and 9 bases lay in between. CDR1 SNHLY and CDR2 FYNNEI come from the germline V gene. The CDR3 covers 13 residues. As DNA, the CDR3 is TGTGCCAGCAGTGAACTAGCAGCCGAGACCCAGTACTTC. It translates to CASSELAAETQYF. Full variable domain (rest looked up from reference TRBV2 and TRBJ2-5): EPEVTQTPSHQVTQMGQEVILRCVPISNHLYFYWYRQILGQKVEFLVSFYNNEISEKSEIFDDQFSVERPDGSNFTLKIRSTKLEDSAMYFCASSELAAETQYFGPGTRLLVL.

The chain recombines TRBV30 with TRBJ1-3; 7 bases map to TRBD1. V lost 1 base to trimming and J lost 0 bases; unmatched junction nucleotides: 3. This CDR3 spans 15 amino acids. Germline CDR1 reads GTSNPN; CDR2 reads SVGIG (reference sequence). The CDR3: CAWSAGQFSGNTIYF. Here the CDR3 DNA reads TGTGCCTGGAGTGCGGGACAGTTCTCTGGAAACACCATATATTTT.

The chain recombines TRBV14 with TRBJ2-1, with TRBD1 as a possible D gene (6 bases). This CDR3 has 12 residues. CDR1 is SGHDN, CDR2 FVKESK, per germline. The ends were cut back, 4 bases at V and 9 bases at J, with 10 bases in the middle. In DNA form, the CDR3 reads TGTGCCAGCAGCCCACAGGGAACTGAGCAGTTCTTC. Translation gives CASSPQGTEQFF.

This chain links TRBV6-5 with TRBJ1-2; a possible D gene is TRBD1 (6 bases). V shed 5 bases and J shed 3 bases, with 13 bases lying between them. The germline V gene has CDR1 MNHEY and CDR2 SVGAGI. The CDR3 contains 14 residues. This CDR3 reads CASSIQGTYYGYTF. The CDR3 nucleotides are TGTGCCAGCAGTATTCAGGGGACATACTATGGCTACACCTTC.

This chain uses TRBV2 with TRBJ1-6, with 10 bases fitting TRBD1. The CDR3 extends over 14 amino acids. Unmatched junction bases numbered 3, after V lost 6 bases and J lost 7 bases. Looked up from germline, CDR1 is SNHLY and CDR2 is FYNNEI. CDR3 nucleotides: TGTGCCAGCAGAGAGACAGGGGGCAATTCACCCCTCCACTTT. Translated, it gives CASRETGGNSPLHF.

The J gene is TRBJ1-4, the V gene TRBV7-9; D might be TRBD1 (5 bases). Germline values: CDR1 SEHNR, CDR2 FQNEAQ (reference sequence). V was trimmed by 5 bases and J by 8 bases, leaving 18 bases between them. The CDR3 loop spans 15 amino acids. CDR3 residues: CASSTGLTGWEKLFF. The CDR3 DNA reads TGTGCCAGCAGCACGGGACTGACCGGCTGGGAAAAACTGTTTTTT.

The chain has TRBV7-9 and TRBJ1-5, with a weak D call TRBD1 (5 bases). The CDR3 sequence is 15 residues long. Trimming removed 0 bases from V and 1 base from J, with 7 bases in between. Germline V lookup: CDR1 SEHNR, CDR2 FQNEAQ (reference sequence). The CDR3 DNA sequence: TGTGCCAGCAGCTTAGCAGGGGCGAGCAATCAGCCCCAGCATTTT. This encodes CASSLAGASNQPQHF.

This clone was seen once. V usage is TRBV7-8 and J usage is TRBJ1-5; 7 nucleotides align to TRBD1. The V segment lost 3 bases and the J segment 0 bases; nucleotides outside the gene matches: 5. This CDR3 is built from 16 residues. Germline V gives CDR1 SGHVS, CDR2 FQNEAQ. CDR3 amino acids: CASSLGQFYSNQPQHF. Here the CDR3 DNA reads TGTGCCAGCAGCTTGGGACAGTTTTATAGCAATCAGCCCCAGCATTTT.

The J gene is TRBJ2-7, the V gene TRBV9; perhaps TRBD2 as D (5 bases). V lost 4 bases and J lost 3, with 23 bases in between. CDR3 length equals 17 residues. The germline V gene encodes CDR1 SGDLS and CDR2 YYNGEE. CDR3 amino acids: CASSPRGSGGLHYEQYF. The DNA for the CDR3 is TGTGCCAGCAGCCCCCGAGGTTCTGGCGGACTTCACTACGAGCAGTACTTC.

This clone was observed many times. The V call is TRBV30, the J call TRBJ1-2; TRBD1 might be the D (5 bases). This CDR3 is built from 13 residues. Germline CDR1 and CDR2: GTSNPN and SVGIG (reference sequence). V gave up 6 bases and J gave up 5 bases, with 16 bases separating them. The CDR3 sequence: CACPGAGPYGYTF. The CDR3 bases are TGTGCCTGCCCTGGGGCAGGGCCATATGGCTACACCTTC.

This clone was counted a single time. The chain uses TRBV3-1 (or the pseudogene TRBV3-2) and TRBJ1-2; tentative D call: TRBD1 (5 bases). This CDR3 comprises 16 residues. CDR1 is LGHDT and CDR2 is YNNKEL in the germline V gene (reference sequence). The V end was cut by 3 bases, the J end by 4 bases, with 18 bases between. Here the CDR3 reads CASSHTPPRAGYGYTF. The CDR3 DNA reads as TGTGCCAGCAGCCATACCCCCCCCAGGGCTGGCTATGGCTACACCTTC.

This chain connects TRBV6-6 to TRBJ2-7, with 8 positions matching TRBD1. The CDR3 totals 13 residues. Germline-derived CDR1 and CDR2 are MNHNY and SVGAGI (reference sequence). Losses at the gene ends were 5 bases for V and 3 bases for J; bases not matched to a gene: 3. CDR3: CASSNGQGYEQYF. DNA of the CDR3: TGTGCCAGCAGTAACGGACAGGGCTACGAGCAGTACTTC.

CDR3 sequence reads: CAWSPRNTEAFF. CDR3 in DNA: TGTGCCTGGAGTCCTAGGAACACTGAAGCTTTCTTT. The chain uses TRBV30 and TRBJ1-1; D ambiguous. CDR3 length: 12 amino acids. Germline V gene sequence: CDR1 GTSNPN, CDR2 SVGIG (reference sequence). V lost 2 bases to trimming and J lost 1 base, with 5 bases between them.

This clone appeared once. The chain has TRBV19 and TRBJ1-1; D is unclear. The CDR3 is 14 residues long. Trimming took 3 bases from V and 0 from J, leaving 8 bases between them. Germline V CDR1 and CDR2: LNHDA, SQIVND (reference sequence). This CDR3 reads CASSMFELNTEAFF. CDR3 nucleotides: TGTGCCAGTAGTATGTTTGAGTTGAACACTGAAGCTTTCTTT.

The chain links TRBV30 to TRBJ2-7, with 7 bases matching TRBD2. V lost 0 bases, J lost 2 bases, and 10 bases stayed unmatched. CDR1 is GTSNPN and CDR2 is SVGIG in the germline V gene (reference sequence). The CDR3 is made up of 16 amino acids. In DNA form, the CDR3 reads TGTGCCTGGAGTGTACGTGGACTAGAAACCCCCTACGAGCAGTACTTC. Residues: CAWSVRGLETPYEQYF.

The chain carries TRBV6-1 and TRBJ2-1; D unresolved. The germline V and J ends were trimmed by 2 bases and 10 bases, with 9 bases remaining between them. CDR3 size: 12 residues. CDR1 and CDR2 (germline): MNHNS, SASEGT. The chain's CDR3 is CASSESRLEQFF. As DNA, the CDR3 is TGTGCCAGCAGTGAATCCCGGTTGGAGCAGTTCTTC.

This clone was seen a single time. This rearrangement joins TRBV2 to TRBJ2-7; 7 bases are shared with TRBD1. From germline, CDR1 is SNHLY and CDR2 FYNNEI. This CDR3 contains 13 residues. J gave up 5 bases and V 8 bases, and 9 bases lay outside the gene matches. CDR3 coding DNA: TGTGCCAGCGGATACCGGGACAGCAACGAGCAGTACTTC. Translated: CASGYRDSNEQYF.